This entry lists 19 T cell receptor beta chains sequenced from one sample in a study of beta chain features in type 1 diabetes. The isolated RNA, all of it, was reverse transcribed, so expressed TCRB transcripts were what got sequenced. Repertoires were generated with immunoSEQ multiplex PCR, while TCRdb's copy carries only in-frame clones and drops some. The table lists 150,000 to 190,000 clones, under 13% of them singletons. These receptors have no known antigen. Findings and limits, study-wide: Type 1 diabetes patients had TCRB CDR3s that were shorter (moderately but significantly so) in all four CD4+ subsets.

Sequenced sample: central memory CD4+ T cells from blood. The source of these receptors is a man aged 25 to 40 with type 1 diabetes.

This chain uses TRBV28 with TRBJ1-1; D is unclear. CDR1 MDHEN and CDR2 SYDVKM come from the germline V gene. V lost 2 bases, J lost 11 bases, and 9 bases lay in between. This CDR3 is built from 11 residues. CDR3 DNA: TGTGCCAGCAGTTTAACTAGGGAGGCTTTCTTT. The encoded protein is CASSLTREAFF.

The table lists this clone with a few counts. The gene calls are TRBV7-3 and TRBJ2-5, with no clear D. The CDR3 loop spans 13 amino acids. Germline CDR1 reads SGHTA; CDR2 reads FQGTGA. V was shortened by 1 base and J by 4 bases, with 7 bases between the two germline ends. The CDR3 DNA reads TGTGCCAGCAGCTTAAGTCTAGGAGAGACCCAGTACTTC. This codes for CASSLSLGETQYF.

Only a few counts were recorded for this clone. DNA of the CDR3: TGCGCCAGCAGCCAAGCCCTGACAGATAATGAAAAACTGTTTTTT. It specifies CASSQALTDNEKLFF. The chain couples TRBV4-3 to TRBJ1-4, with D possibly TRBD1 on 5 matching bases. CDR1 and CDR2 (germline): LGHNA, YSLEER. The CDR3 totals 15 residues. V was cut by 1 base and J by 4 bases, with 10 bases left in between.

Comments on this clone: At the DNA level, this CDR3 is encoded by other sequences in the same sample as well. This chain uses TRBV7-2 with TRBJ2-3; TRBD2 matches 8 bases. Germline V lookup: CDR1 SGHTA, CDR2 FQGNSA. The V segment lost 4 bases and the J segment 0 bases; nucleotides outside the gene matches: 3. The CDR3 has 15 residues. The CDR3 DNA follows: TGTGCCAGCAGCTCCTGGACTAGCAGCACAGATACGCAGTATTTT. Residues: CASSSWTSSTDTQYF.

The chain combines TRBV11-2 with TRBJ2-7; 9 bases align to TRBD2. In germline, CDR1 is SGHAT, CDR2 FQNNGV. J lost 4 bases, V lost 6 bases, and 4 bases had no gene match. The CDR3 spans 13 residues. The CDR3 loop is CASRPSGAYEQYF. The CDR3 DNA reads TGTGCCAGCAGGCCTAGCGGGGCATACGAGCAGTACTTC.

The genes are TRBV14 and TRBJ2-4; the match to TRBD1 covers 7 bases. The CDR3 covers 14 residues. Germline CDR1 reads SGHDN; CDR2 reads FVKESK. J was trimmed by 13 bases and V by 3 bases; bases with no gene match: 12. The CDR3, as DNA: TGTGCCAGCAGCCATGAACTATCAAGGGGGCCGCAGTACTTC. This sequence encodes CASSHELSRGPQYF.

This sequence joins TRBV27 and TRBJ2-7, with 11 bases lining up with TRBD2. The germline V gene encodes CDR1 MNHEY and CDR2 SMNVEV (reference sequence). V dropped 3 bases and J dropped 4; count of bases not matched to a gene: 11. The CDR3 length is 17 residues. CDR3 coding DNA: TGTGCCAGCAGTTTTGGTGGACTAGCGGGTTATCGGTACGAGCAGTACTTC. Its protein is CASSFGGLAGYRYEQYF.

The rearrangement joins TRBV9 to TRBJ1-1; TRBD1 aligns across 9 bases. Germline CDR1 reads SGDLS; CDR2 reads YYNGEE. Losses at the gene ends were 4 bases for V and 0 bases for J; bases not matched to a gene: 4. This CDR3 comprises 15 residues. The DNA of the CDR3 is TGTGCCAGCAGCTCCGGGACAGGGCTGAACACTGAAGCTTTCTTT. It encodes CASSSGTGLNTEAFF.

This clone has a handful of counts. This chain connects TRBV7-8 to TRBJ2-2, with D perhaps matching TRBD2 (6 bases). The germline V and J ends were trimmed by 4 bases and 0 bases, with 18 bases remaining between them. The CDR3 totals 18 residues. The germline CDR1 and CDR2 sequences are SGHVS and FQNEAQ. The DNA of the CDR3 is TGTGCCAGCAGCTCCCGACCTACCGGGACTTCGAACACCGGGGAGCTGTTTTTT. Translated: CASSSRPTGTSNTGELFF.

Only a few counts were recorded for this clone. The rearrangement links TRBV7-9 to TRBJ1-2; TRBD1 might be the D (6 bases). Looked up from germline, CDR1 is SEHNR and CDR2 is FQNEAQ (reference sequence). The ends were cut back, 1 base at V and 12 bases at J, with 9 bases in the middle. This CDR3 is built from 11 residues. The CDR3 DNA is TGTGCCAGCAGCTTAGACAGGGCGGACACCTTC. It yields the protein CASSLDRADTF.

This rearrangement joins TRBV9 to TRBJ2-6; the D gene is possibly TRBD1 (5 bases). Trimming left V 1 base short and J 1 base short, with 6 bases between. There are 15 residues in the CDR3. Per germline, CDR1 SGDLS and CDR2 YYNGEE. Here the CDR3 reads CASSVRGSGANVLTF. In DNA form, the CDR3 reads TGTGCCAGCAGCGTAAGGGGTTCTGGGGCCAACGTCCTGACTTTC.

Only a few counts were recorded for this clone. The chain is built from TRBV28 and TRBJ2-1; D remains ambiguous. The CDR3 extends over 12 amino acids. V was clipped by 3 bases and J by 4 bases, with 4 bases between them. Germline V gene lookup returns CDR1 MDHEN and CDR2 SYDVKM. CDR3 in amino acids: CASSFQYNEQFF. The CDR3 DNA reads TGTGCCAGCAGTTTTCAGTACAATGAGCAGTTCTTC.

The gene calls are TRBV14 and TRBJ2-3; D perhaps matches TRBD2 (5 bases). The CDR3 length is 16 residues. In germline, CDR1 is SGHDN, CDR2 FVKESK. V lost 5 bases and J 4 bases, leaving 19 bases between the germline ends. The CDR3 loop reads CASSFTRDPFADTQYF. The CDR3 coding sequence is TGTGCCAGCAGCTTCACCCGGGATCCCTTCGCAGATACGCAGTATTTT.

The chain couples TRBV30 to TRBJ1-4; tentative D call: TRBD1 (6 bases). V was cut by 2 bases and J by 7 bases, with 17 bases left in between. The CDR3 extends over 15 amino acids. Germline CDR1 reads GTSNPN; CDR2 reads SVGIG (reference sequence). CDR3 residues: CAWSSMPGVGEKLFF. The CDR3 DNA reads TGTGCCTGGAGTAGTATGCCAGGGGTAGGTGAAAAACTGTTTTTT.

V is TRBV2 and J is TRBJ2-1; tentatively, D is TRBD2 (6 bases). The V end lost 3 bases, the J end lost 6 bases, and 15 bases lay between the germline ends. The germline V gene has CDR1 SNHLY and CDR2 FYNNEI. The CDR3 runs to 15 residues. CDR3 protein: CASSDDGGAANEQFF. CDR3 DNA sequence: TGTGCCAGCAGTGATGATGGCGGGGCTGCCAATGAGCAGTTCTTC.

This clone was counted only a few times. J is TRBJ1-2 and V is TRBV25-1, with a tentative D call TRBD1 (5 bases). Trimming shortened V by 1 base and J by 9 bases, and 15 bases separated the two germline ends. Germline V gives CDR1 MGHDK, CDR2 SYGVNS. The CDR3 is made up of 14 amino acids. CDR3 region: CASSELETVASYTF. The CDR3 bases are TGTGCCAGCAGTGAATTGGAGACAGTGGCAAGCTACACCTTC.

This clone was seen only a few times. The V gene is TRBV25-1, the J gene TRBJ1-1, with TRBD1 as a possible D gene (5 bases). Germline CDR1 MGHDK, CDR2 SYGVNS. Trimming cost V 2 bases and J 4 bases, with 11 bases left between them. The CDR3 is made up of 14 amino acids. The DNA for the CDR3 is TGTGCCAGCAGTGAAGTAGGCAGGGTCACTGAAGCTTTCTTT. It specifies CASSEVGRVTEAFF.

V gene TRBV11-2 combines with J gene TRBJ2-1; D may be TRBD2 (6 bases). Germline CDR1 and CDR2: SGHAT and FQNNGV. The germline V and J ends were trimmed by 0 bases and 10 bases, with 10 bases remaining between them. CDR3 length equals 13 residues. CDR3 sequence reads: CASSLDRDSEQFF. CDR3 DNA sequence: TGTGCCAGCAGCTTAGATCGGGACTCCGAGCAGTTCTTC.

This clone was seen more than once but under ten times. V is TRBV5-1 and J is TRBJ2-6; a possible D gene is TRBD2 (6 bases). Germline lookup yields CDR1 SGHRS and CDR2 YFSETQ. Trimming removed 1 base at V and 3 bases at J, with 8 bases between. This CDR3 has 15 residues. The DNA for the CDR3 is TGCGCCAGCAGCTTGCAGGGAGGTGGGGCCAACGTCCTGACTTTC. Its protein product is CASSLQGGGANVLTF.